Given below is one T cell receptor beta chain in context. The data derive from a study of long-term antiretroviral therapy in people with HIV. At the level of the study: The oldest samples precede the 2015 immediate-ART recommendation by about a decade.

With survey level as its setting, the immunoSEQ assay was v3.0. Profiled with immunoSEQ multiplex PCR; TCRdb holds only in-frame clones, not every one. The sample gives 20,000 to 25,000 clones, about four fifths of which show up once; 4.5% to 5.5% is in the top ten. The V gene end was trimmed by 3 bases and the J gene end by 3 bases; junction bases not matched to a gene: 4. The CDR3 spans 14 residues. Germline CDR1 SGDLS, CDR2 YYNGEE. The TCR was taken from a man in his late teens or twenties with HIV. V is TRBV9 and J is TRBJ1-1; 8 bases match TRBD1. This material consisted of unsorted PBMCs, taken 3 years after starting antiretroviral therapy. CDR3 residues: CASSETGEDTEAFF. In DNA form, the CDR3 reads TGTGCCAGCAGCGAGACAGGGGAGGACACTGAAGCTTTCTTT.